The 27 T cell receptor beta chains given below trace back to one sample, sequenced in a study of blood T cell repertoires in COVID-19. TCRdb's copy holds only in-frame clones and misses some; the assay was immunoSEQ multiplex PCR. The table lists about 160,000 clones, about four fifths of them singletons. Sequencing input: PBMCs or T cells enriched from blood (not recorded which). Receptors were obtained from a woman in her sixties who had recovered from COVID-19.

The chain combines TRBV30 with TRBJ2-7; tentative D call: TRBD2 (6 bases). The CDR3 loop spans 15 amino acids. V gave up 0 bases and J gave up 4 bases, with 16 bases separating them. Germline V gene lookup returns CDR1 GTSNPN and CDR2 SVGIG (reference sequence). CDR3 nucleotide sequence: TGTGCCTGGAGTGTACTTTTCCGGGGGAAATACGAGCAGTACTTC. This sequence encodes CAWSVLFRGKYEQYF.

The V gene is TRBV3-1 (or the pseudogene TRBV3-2), the J gene TRBJ1-2; D ambiguous. The germline CDR1 and CDR2 sequences are LGHDT and YNNKEL (reference sequence). Trimming took 0 bases from V and 8 from J, leaving 10 bases between them. The CDR3 loop spans 13 amino acids. This chain's CDR3 is CASSQEIGLGYTF. The CDR3 DNA reads TGTGCCAGCAGCCAAGAGATCGGTTTGGGCTACACCTTC.

This clone showed up just a few times. The V call is TRBV25-1, the J call TRBJ2-5; 12 positions match TRBD1. This CDR3 region has 17 residues. The V gene's germline CDR1 is MGHDK and CDR2 SYGVNS. The trim removed 2 bases at V and 6 bases at J, leaving 10 bases unmatched. CDR3 in DNA: TGTGCCAGCAGTGAAGGCACCGGGACAGGGGGCATGAAGACCCAGTACTTC. Encoded protein: CASSEGTGTGGMKTQYF. Using reference TRBV25-1 and TRBJ2-5 for the parts outside the CDR3, the full variable domain is EADIYQTPRYLVIGTGKKITLECSQTMGHDKMYWYQQDPGMELHLIHYSYGVNSTEKGDLSSESTVSRIRTEHFPLTLESARPSHTSQYLCASSEGTGTGGMKTQYFGPGTRLLVL.

This chain joins TRBV2 and TRBJ2-5, with 8 positions matching TRBD1. With V trimmed by 3 bases and J by 4 bases, 7 bases remained unmatched. The CDR3 sequence is 15 residues long. Germline V gene sequence: CDR1 SNHLY, CDR2 FYNNEI. This chain's CDR3 is CASSEWGDRGETQYF. The CDR3 DNA reads as TGTGCCAGCAGTGAGTGGGGTGACAGGGGAGAGACCCAGTACTTC.

The gene calls are TRBV5-5 and TRBJ1-2, with 7 bases matching TRBD1. The length of the CDR3 is 11 residues. V shed 5 bases and J 8 bases; nucleotides not matched to a gene: 3. The germline CDR1 and CDR2 sequences are SGHKS and YYEKEE (reference sequence). The CDR3 region is CASRRGQGYTF. CDR3 coding DNA: TGTGCCAGCAGGCGGGGACAGGGCTACACCTTC. The full variable domain, its missing parts supplied by reference TRBV5-5 and TRBJ1-2, is DAGVTQSPTHLIKTRGQQVTLRCSPISGHKSVSWYQQVLGQGPQFIFQYYEKEERGRGNFPDRFSARQFPNYSSELNVNALLLGDSALYLCASRRGQGYTFGSGTRLTVV.

This clone was recorded once. The chain recombines TRBV30 with TRBJ2-5, with D maybe TRBD2 (5 bases). The CDR3 spans 10 residues. Per the germline V gene, CDR1 is GTSNPN and CDR2 is SVGIG (reference sequence). The DNA of the CDR3 is TGTACGGAGGTCCTACGGACCCAGTACTTC. Translating gives CTEVLRTQYF.

Worth noting for this clone: The germline gene is not matched at one end of the junction; a read error may be the cause. The rearrangement joins TRBV20-1 to TRBJ2-3, with a tentative D call TRBD2 (5 bases). The CDR3 totals 12 residues. CDR1 DFQATT and CDR2 SNEGSKA come from the germline V gene (reference sequence). In DNA, the CDR3 is TGCAGCGCTAGTCTGGGGAGAGATACGCAGTATTTT. Encoded protein: CSASLGRDTQYF.

The chain couples TRBV9 to TRBJ2-2; the match to TRBD1 covers 7 bases. The V gene's germline CDR1 is SGDLS and CDR2 YYNGEE. The CDR3 extends over 16 amino acids. Losses at the gene ends were 0 bases for V and 4 bases for J; bases not matched to a gene: 6. In DNA form, the CDR3 reads TGTGCCAGCAGCGTAGAGGGGGCGCGACGCACCGGGGAGCTGTTTTTT. It codes for CASSVEGARRTGELFF.

The J gene is TRBJ2-7, the V gene TRBV7-2, with 7 bases identical to TRBD2. With V trimmed by 7 bases and J by 6 bases, 12 bases remained unmatched. Looked up from germline, CDR1 is SGHTA and CDR2 is FQGNSA. The CDR3 consists of 14 residues. In DNA form, the CDR3 reads TGTGCCAGCACCTCCGGACTAGGAGTGAGCGAGCAGTACTTC. Its protein is CASTSGLGVSEQYF.

The rearrangement uses TRBV4-1 and TRBJ1-1; D gene unclear. V was cut by 3 bases and J by 3 bases, with 8 bases left in between. From germline, CDR1 is MGHRA and CDR2 YSYEKL. The CDR3 sequence is 13 residues long. CDR3 protein: CASSQVYYTEAFF. The CDR3, as DNA: TGCGCCAGCAGCCAGGTATACTACACTGAAGCTTTCTTT.

The genes are TRBV3-1 (or the pseudogene TRBV3-2) and TRBJ1-1; 7 nucleotides line up with TRBD1. V lost 6 bases, J lost 1 base, and 11 bases stayed unmatched. This CDR3 has 16 amino acids. CDR1 and CDR2 from the germline V gene are LGHDT and YNNKEL (reference sequence). CDR3 bases: TGTGCCAGCAGTAACGCCGGGACAGCCACGAACACTGAAGCTTTCTTT. Its protein product is CASSNAGTATNTEAFF.

V gene TRBV5-1 combines with J gene TRBJ1-4; 7 bases line up with TRBD1. The V gene's germline CDR1 is SGHRS and CDR2 YFSETQ. V trimming: 5 bases; J trimming: 0 bases; junction bases outside the gene matches: 7. The CDR3 loop spans 16 amino acids. CDR3 bases: TGCGCCAGCAGACAGGGACAGTCTGCAACTAATGAAAAACTGTTTTTT. Its protein product is CASRQGQSATNEKLFF.

This chain joins TRBV5-4 and TRBJ1-1; 12 positions agree with TRBD1. Germline V CDR1 and CDR2: SGHNT, YYREEE (reference sequence). After removal of 6 bases from V and 5 bases from J, the junction contained 11 bases not matched to a gene. The CDR3 is made up of 16 amino acids. CDR3 in DNA: TGTGCCAGCACCCTGGTAGGGGACAGGGGGCGAACTGAAGCTTTCTTT. This sequence encodes CASTLVGDRGRTEAFF.

This clone came up once. This chain uses TRBV2 with TRBJ1-2, with 7 nucleotides matching TRBD1. CDR3 length: 14 residues. J was trimmed by 8 bases and V by 5 bases; bases with no gene match: 11. Per germline, CDR1 SNHLY and CDR2 FYNNEI. The CDR3 bases are TGTGCCAGCAGTCTCGACAGGGATACGGGGGGCTACACCTTC. This gives the protein CASSLDRDTGGYTF.

This clone has only one observation. The chain uses TRBV3-1 (or the pseudogene TRBV3-2) and TRBJ2-7; a possible D gene is TRBD2 (5 bases). The CDR3 consists of 14 residues. Trimming shortened V by 4 bases and J by 0 bases, and 10 bases separated the two germline ends. The V gene's germline CDR1 is LGHDT and CDR2 YNNKEL (reference sequence). The CDR3 sequence is CASSPRRVSYEQYF. In DNA, the CDR3 is TGTGCCAGCAGCCCGCGGCGGGTCTCCTACGAGCAGTACTTC.

J is TRBJ2-3 and V is TRBV7-8; D perhaps matches TRBD1 (5 bases). V shed 4 bases and J shed 4 bases, with 18 bases lying between them. CDR3 size: 16 residues. The V gene's germline CDR1 is SGHVS and CDR2 FQNEAQ. CDR3 DNA sequence: TGTGCCAGCAGCTCCTCCCCTTGGCAGGGTGCAGATACGCAGTATTTT. This codes for CASSSSPWQGADTQYF.

The chain recombines TRBV15 with TRBJ2-1, with a tentative D call TRBD2 (5 bases). Trimming shortened V by 0 bases and J by 3 bases, and 15 bases separated the two germline ends. Germline loops: CDR1 LNHNV, CDR2 YYDKDF (reference sequence). This CDR3 is 17 amino acids long. The CDR3 reads CATSRDGENLIYNEQFF. For the CDR3, the DNA is TGTGCCACCAGCAGAGATGGGGAGAACCTTATCTACAATGAGCAGTTCTTC.

V gene TRBV2 combines with J gene TRBJ1-4; 11 nucleotides match TRBD1. This CDR3 region has 15 residues. Germline V gene lookup returns CDR1 SNHLY and CDR2 FYNNEI. V was clipped by 5 bases and J by 8 bases; unmatched bases: 7. Here the CDR3 DNA reads TGTGCCAGCAGTTCGTCGGGACAGGGGGGCGAAAAACTGTTTTTT. It yields the protein CASSSSGQGGEKLFF.

The rearrangement links TRBV4-2 to TRBJ2-3; 12 bases are a match to TRBD2. V lost 4 bases, J lost 4 bases, and 6 bases stayed unmatched. This CDR3 comprises 16 residues. Germline lookup yields CDR1 LGHNA and CDR2 YNFKEQ. CDR3 sequence (DNA): TGTGCCAGCAGCCCCATGGCTAGCGGGGGGGCAGATACGCAGTATTTT. It specifies CASSPMASGGADTQYF.

This chain uses TRBV3-1 (or the pseudogene TRBV3-2) with TRBJ2-3, with 8 bases fitting TRBD1. Germline trimming cut 4 bases from V and 2 bases from J; bases unmatched to any gene: 8. The CDR3 consists of 16 residues. Per the germline V gene, CDR1 is LGHDT and CDR2 is YNNKEL (reference sequence). The DNA for the CDR3 is TGTGCCAGCAGCCCGCAGGACAGGGATAACACAGATACGCAGTATTTT. As protein: CASSPQDRDNTDTQYF.

This clone was seen a few times. The chain employs TRBV12-3 or TRBV12-4 and TRBJ1-1; a possible D gene is TRBD1 (6 bases). This CDR3 has 13 residues. V was trimmed by 5 bases and J by 6 bases, leaving 13 bases between them. The CDR3 DNA reads as TGTGCCAGCAGTCCCACAGGGTGGGCTGAAGCTTTCTTT. This encodes CASSPTGWAEAFF.

V gene TRBV11-2 combines with J gene TRBJ2-7; 9 positions match TRBD1. Germline CDR1 is SGHAT and CDR2 is FQNNGV. This CDR3 has 15 amino acids. V shed 1 base and J 3 bases; nucleotides not matched to a gene: 4. CDR3 bases: TGTGCCAGCAGCTTAGGGGACAGGGCTAGCTACGAGCAGTACTTC. Its translation is CASSLGDRASYEQYF.

The rearrangement uses TRBV5-6 and TRBJ2-6; D call uncertain. Trimming removed 4 bases from V and 0 bases from J, with 11 bases in between. CDR1 and CDR2 (germline): SGHDT, YYEEEE. CDR3 size: 16 residues. DNA for the CDR3: TGTGCCAGCAGCCGTCGGTCGTTCTCTGGGGCCAACGTCCTGACTTTC. Its translation: CASSRRSFSGANVLTF.

The sample holds a few counts of this clone. The chain couples TRBV7-3 to TRBJ1-1, with D maybe TRBD1 (5 bases). The germline V gene encodes CDR1 SGHTA and CDR2 FQGTGA. V was shortened by 5 bases and J by 8 bases, with 15 bases between the two germline ends. CDR3 length: 13 residues. Written as DNA, the CDR3 is TGTGCCAGCAGCCTGAGGGGAGGAGGCGAAGCTTTCTTT. It translates to CASSLRGGGEAFF.

This clone was observed once. The CDR3 coding sequence is TGTGCCACCAGTGACCCACAGGGGACCGCATTCTGGGCTAATGAAAAACTGTTTTTT. It translates to CATSDPQGTAFWANEKLFF. V gene TRBV24-1 combines with J gene TRBJ1-4, with 7 bases identical to TRBD1. Germline CDR1 reads KGHDR; CDR2 reads SFDVKD. J gave up 3 bases and V 4 bases, and 16 bases lay outside the gene matches. The length of the CDR3 is 19 residues.

The gene calls are TRBV27 and TRBJ2-1; D is uncertain. Germline CDR1 and CDR2: MNHEY and SMNVEV (reference sequence). The CDR3 has 14 amino acids. Trimming left V 6 bases short and J 3 bases short, with 12 bases between. The CDR3 region has the DNA TGTGCCAGCAGCCAAGGCGGTTACTACAATGAGCAGTTCTTC. This translates into CASSQGGYYNEQFF.

A remark on this clone: The same CDR3 can be traced to other DNA sequences in this sample. The chain uses TRBV29-1 and TRBJ2-7; 7 positions agree with TRBD1. V gave up 6 bases and J gave up 0 bases; unmatched junction bases: 2. The CDR3 is made up of 12 amino acids. CDR1 is SQVTM and CDR2 is ANQGSEA in the germline V gene. CDR3 bases: TGCAGCGTGCACAGGGGCTCCTACGAGCAGTACTTC. Translation gives CSVHRGSYEQYF.